This T cell receptor beta chain is from a study of a mutant IDH1 vaccine in newly diagnosed glioma. Study in general: Vaccinations were initiated 4-6 weeks following radiotherapy alone, or were given together with temozolomide cycles. Before enrollment, the patients had been treated with radiotherapy alone, temozolomide alone, or both together. Most of them had received both. Of the patients given treatment, roughly 60% were male and approximately 40% were female, and a mean age of approximately 40 years was recorded.

About this clone: Its antigen is as yet unknown.

Produced via immunoSEQ multiplex PCR; TCRdb's table is partial and in-frame only. The sample consists of 50,000 to 60,000 clones, 80% of them appearing once. Time point reported: week 23, last vaccination. Each dose delivered 300 ug of mutant IDH1 20-mer peptide subcutaneously with imiquimod. The V end was cut by 1 base, the J end by 4 bases, with 10 bases between. The CDR3 runs to 14 residues. CDR1 is PRHDT and CDR2 is FYEKMQ in the germline V gene (reference sequence). The chain is built from TRBV13 and TRBJ2-5; D possibly corresponds to TRBD1 (7 bases). The sample was PBMCs, taken from a glioma patient whose treatment included an IDH1 peptide vaccine. The receptor comes from a man between 40 and 49 years old with glioma. The CDR3 here is CASSLAGGSETQYF. In DNA form, the CDR3 reads TGTGCCAGCAGCTTAGCAGGGGGGTCAGAGACCCAGTACTTC.